One T cell receptor (beta chain) is described in this entry. What it recognizes is unknown. This record belongs to a study of cytomegalovirus exposure and HLA in healthy donors. Across the study: A previous analysis identified approximately 120 million unique TCR beta sequences derived from 180 million or so T cells.

Both 60 Vbeta primers and 13 Jbeta primers went into the PCR. Sequenced by immunoSEQ multiplex PCR; TCRdb stores in-frame clones only, minus some. This sample carries approximately 100,000 clones, about 77% of them seen once, and the ten largest clones take 3% to 4%. Trimming removed 3 bases from V and 5 bases from J, with 5 bases in between. Germline CDR1 is SGHRS and CDR2 is YFSETQ. The CDR3 loop spans 12 amino acids. Regarding the study as a whole: Specificity for CMV antigens was confirmed in vitro for a few of the CMV-associated chains. TCR beta sequences reportedly predicted the HLA-A and HLA-B alleles of most subjects accurately. Trimming of TCR beta V- and J-genes showed a link, identified in a later analysis, to a missense DCLRE1C variant.

The source of this sequence is a woman aged 45-65 years in good health and CMV-seropositive. The J gene is TRBJ1-4, the V gene TRBV5-1, with D uncertain. Sequencing was performed on PBMCs. This CDR3 reads CASSSGNEKLFF. The CDR3, as DNA: TGCGCCAGCAGCTCGGGGAATGAAAAACTGTTTTTT.